This TCR beta chain came from a study of shared clonotypes between healthy human individuals. Only in-frame clones appear in the TCRdb table, and some are missing; sequencing was by immunoSEQ multiplex PCR. The sample shows over a million clones, roughly 96% of them seen only once. The V end was cut by 0 bases, the J end by 3 bases, with 15 bases between. Germline V CDR1 and CDR2: ENHRY, SYGVKD. The CDR3 covers 16 residues. This receptor was obtained from a young man in good health. Sample: naive CD4+ T cells sorted from blood. The subset denotes: CD45RA+ positively selected. The V gene is TRBV10-3, the J gene TRBJ2-7, with D possibly TRBD2 on 5 matching bases. This CDR3 is CAISESGSAPLYEQYF. The DNA for the CDR3 is TGTGCCATCAGTGAGTCGGGGAGCGCTCCCCTCTACGAGCAGTACTTC.